One and the same sample provided the 11 T cell receptor beta chains below, sequenced in a study of T cell repertoires in cytomegalovirus infection. TCRdb re-derived calls from the reads in MiXCR, one entry per CDR3 protein. The sample gives roughly 640,000 distinct CDR3 sequences, approximately 25% of which show up once; 6.5% to 10% is in the top ten. Input material: CD8+ T cells from PBMCs. Receptors originate from a human donor in good health (CMV status not recorded). Some clones in this sample may be carry-over from other donors' samples.

The chain's CDR3 is CATSSGLGGGTDTQYF. The CDR3 region has the DNA TGTGCCACCAGCAGCGGCCTCGGGGGTGGCACAGATACGCAGTATTTT. This chain joins TRBV15 and TRBJ2-3; TRBD2 is a possible D gene (6 bases). The germline CDR1 and CDR2 sequences are LNHNV and YYDKDF (reference sequence). The CDR3 is 16 residues long. The V gene lost 3 bases and the J gene lost 1 base, with 14 bases spanning the gap.

A few counts support this clonotype. This chain connects TRBV7-9 to TRBJ2-1, with D possibly matching TRBD2 (5 bases). Germline-derived CDR1 and CDR2 are SEHNR and FQNEAQ (reference sequence). CDR3 length equals 15 residues. Trimming took off 4 bases at V and 6 bases at J, with 16 bases between the two ends. The CDR3 reads CASSSLTSGSNEQFF. The CDR3 DNA sequence: TGTGCCAGCAGCTCTCTAACATCGGGGAGCAATGAGCAGTTCTTC.

This clonotype showed up many times. V is TRBV7-8 and J is TRBJ1-2; 7 bases fit TRBD1. The V gene end was trimmed by 2 bases and the J gene end by 0 bases; junction bases not matched to a gene: 12. CDR3 length equals 18 residues. Germline V gene lookup returns CDR1 SGHVS and CDR2 FQNEAQ. DNA for the CDR3: TGTGCCAGCAGCTTAACCCTTTCGGTCAGGGGGACTAACTATGGCTACACCTTC. Protein: CASSLTLSVRGTNYGYTF.

In this sample, this clonotype turned up many times. The chain uses TRBV7-9 and TRBJ1-1; D is undetermined. The germline gives CDR1 SEHNR, CDR2 FQNEAQ (reference sequence). V shed 0 bases and J shed 3 bases, with 14 bases lying between them. There are 16 residues in the CDR3. CDR3 residues: CASSLAPDRVDTEAFF. CDR3 DNA: TGTGCCAGCAGCTTAGCCCCTGATAGGGTGGACACTGAAGCTTTCTTT.

The table lists this clonotype with a few counts. V usage is TRBV4-2 and J usage is TRBJ1-5; D is perhaps TRBD1 (5 bases). Trimming stripped 0 bases from V and 6 bases from J, with 15 bases between. CDR1 is LGHNA and CDR2 is YNFKEQ in the germline V gene. This CDR3 comprises 16 residues. The CDR3: CASSQDRGEKSQPQHF. In DNA, the CDR3 is TGTGCCAGCAGCCAAGATCGGGGGGAGAAGAGTCAGCCCCAGCATTTT.

The sample holds one count of this clonotype. The chain recombines TRBV19 with TRBJ1-2; a possible D gene is TRBD1 (5 bases). CDR3 length equals 12 residues. Trimming took 8 bases from V and 8 from J, leaving 15 bases between them. Per germline, CDR1 LNHDA and CDR2 SQIVND (reference sequence). CDR3 residues: CASGEDIQGYTF. CDR3 nucleotides: TGTGCCAGTGGGGAGGACATTCAAGGCTACACCTTC.

This clonotype has just a few counts. The V and J genes are TRBV3-1 and TRBJ1-1, with TRBD1 identical over 9 bases. The J segment lost 1 base and the V segment lost 0 bases, leaving 6 bases of the junction unmatched. The CDR3 length is 17 residues. Germline V gives CDR1 LGHDT, CDR2 YNNKEL (reference sequence). CDR3 in amino acids: CASSQEGRGQGNTEAFF. The CDR3 coding sequence is TGTGCCAGCAGCCAAGAGGGCAGGGGACAGGGGAACACTGAAGCTTTCTTT.

Only a few counts were recorded for this clonotype. The rearrangement uses TRBV6-5 and TRBJ1-1, with no clear D. Trimming took off 0 bases at V and 5 bases at J, with 10 bases between the two ends. CDR1 MNHEY and CDR2 SVGAGI come from the germline V gene. The CDR3 runs 14 residues. The CDR3: CASSYSRGWTEAFF. CDR3 nucleotides: TGTGCCAGCAGTTACTCGAGAGGATGGACTGAAGCTTTCTTT.

This clonotype was recorded at least ten times. This chain joins TRBV7-3 and TRBJ1-1; the D is unclear. Germline V gene lookup returns CDR1 SGHTA and CDR2 FQGTGA. Trimming took off 5 bases at V and 5 bases at J, with 12 bases between the two ends. The CDR3 consists of 13 residues. Here the CDR3 reads CASSPGLDTEAFF. The DNA of the CDR3 is TGTGCCAGCAGCCCTGGATTGGATACTGAAGCTTTCTTT. Complete variable domain (other parts from reference TRBV7-3 and TRBJ1-1): GAGVSQTPSNKVTEKGKYVELRCDPISGHTALYWYRQSLGQGPEFLIYFQGTGAADDSGLPNDRFFAVRPEGSVSTLKIQRTERGDSAVYLCASSPGLDTEAFFGQGTRLTVV.

This clonotype showed up just a few times. The V gene is TRBV10-3, the J gene TRBJ2-7; D is perhaps TRBD2 (7 bases). CDR3 length equals 14 residues. Germline CDR1 and CDR2: ENHRY and SYGVKD. V lost 11 bases to trimming and J lost 2 bases, with 19 bases between them. The DNA of the CDR3 is TGTGCCGGGCGTGAGGGGGGGAATACCTACGAGCAGTACTTC. It codes for CAGREGGNTYEQYF.

This clonotype was seen only once. The junction does not match germline at one end; this may be a read error. The rearrangement links TRBV7-2 to TRBJ2-3; 7 nucleotides align to TRBD2. Germline V gene lookup returns CDR1 SGHTA and CDR2 FQGNSA. The CDR3 loop spans 17 amino acids. The CDR3 nucleotides are TGTGCCAGCAGCTTAGAACTCGGCGGGGGTCCCGCAGACACGCAGTATTTT. It is translated as CASSLELGGGPADTQYF.